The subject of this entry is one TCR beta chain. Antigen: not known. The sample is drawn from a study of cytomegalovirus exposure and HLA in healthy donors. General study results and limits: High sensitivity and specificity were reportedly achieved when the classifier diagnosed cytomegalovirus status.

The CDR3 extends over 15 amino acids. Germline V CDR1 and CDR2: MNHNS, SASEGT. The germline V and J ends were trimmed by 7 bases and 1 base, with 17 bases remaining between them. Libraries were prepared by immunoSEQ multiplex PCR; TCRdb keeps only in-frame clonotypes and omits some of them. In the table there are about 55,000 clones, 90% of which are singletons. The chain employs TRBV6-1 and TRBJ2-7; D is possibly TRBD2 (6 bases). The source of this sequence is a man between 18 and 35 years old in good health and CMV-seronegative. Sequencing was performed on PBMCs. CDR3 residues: CASTRGKSGSYEQYF. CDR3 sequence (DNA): TGTGCCAGCACTCGGGGGAAAAGTGGGTCCTACGAGCAGTACTTC.